This TCR beta chain was sequenced in a study of blood T cells in healthy people across ages. Together with a sample-barcoded 5' primer, a J-beta primer mix was included in a second PCR lasting about 6 to 11 cycles. Every cDNA molecule bore a tag from a template-switch adaptor containing 12 random nucleotides. No fewer than 3 million CDR3-containing paired-end reads came from each sample. TCRdb reanalysed the 5' RACE reads using MiXCR and keeps one entry per CDR3 protein. Among about 1.4 million distinct CDR3 sequences listed, 55% to 75% were seen once. The sample holds a few counts of this clonotype. Germline assignment: CDR1 MDHEN and CDR2 SYDVKM. Trimming took 4 bases from V and 0 from J, leaving 9 bases between them. The CDR3 has 14 residues. Individuals who donated were healthy Caucasians from Russia aged roughly 6 to 95. A minimum of 6 micrograms of total RNA was extracted per sample.

Sample: blood. This chain joins TRBV28 and TRBJ1-1; D possibly corresponds to TRBD1 (5 bases). The source is a man in his late teens or twenties in good health. CDR3 loop: CASSSRAMNTEAFF. The CDR3, as DNA: TGTGCCAGCAGTTCCAGGGCGATGAACACTGAAGCTTTCTTT.